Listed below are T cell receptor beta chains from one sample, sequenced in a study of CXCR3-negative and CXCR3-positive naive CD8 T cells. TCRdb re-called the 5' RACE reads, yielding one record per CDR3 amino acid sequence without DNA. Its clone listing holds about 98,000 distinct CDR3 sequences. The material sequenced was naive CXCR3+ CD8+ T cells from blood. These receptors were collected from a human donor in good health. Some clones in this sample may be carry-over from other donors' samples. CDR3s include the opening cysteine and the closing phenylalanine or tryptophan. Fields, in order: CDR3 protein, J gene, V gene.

CATRKPGGTNEQFF	TRBJ2-1	TRBV28
CASSLNPTWMNTEAFF	TRBJ1-1	TRBV7-3
CASRSRDGTEAFF	TRBJ1-1	TRBV27
CAWSVDISYEQYF	TRBJ2-7	TRBV30
CASSYSGTGTSTNEKLFF	TRBJ1-4	TRBV6-5
CASSYGQGFPMRKLFF	TRBJ1-4	TRBV6-5
CASSPGQGSQPQHF	TRBJ1-5	TRBV5-6
CASSPDSDYEQYF	TRBJ2-7	TRBV9
CASSLAGFNEQYF	TRBJ2-7	TRBV7-9
CASSSGTGNRNEQFF	TRBJ2-1	TRBV4-1
CASSLLLASTDTQYF	TRBJ2-3	TRBV7-9
CSANSGGDYNEQFF	TRBJ2-1	TRBV20-1